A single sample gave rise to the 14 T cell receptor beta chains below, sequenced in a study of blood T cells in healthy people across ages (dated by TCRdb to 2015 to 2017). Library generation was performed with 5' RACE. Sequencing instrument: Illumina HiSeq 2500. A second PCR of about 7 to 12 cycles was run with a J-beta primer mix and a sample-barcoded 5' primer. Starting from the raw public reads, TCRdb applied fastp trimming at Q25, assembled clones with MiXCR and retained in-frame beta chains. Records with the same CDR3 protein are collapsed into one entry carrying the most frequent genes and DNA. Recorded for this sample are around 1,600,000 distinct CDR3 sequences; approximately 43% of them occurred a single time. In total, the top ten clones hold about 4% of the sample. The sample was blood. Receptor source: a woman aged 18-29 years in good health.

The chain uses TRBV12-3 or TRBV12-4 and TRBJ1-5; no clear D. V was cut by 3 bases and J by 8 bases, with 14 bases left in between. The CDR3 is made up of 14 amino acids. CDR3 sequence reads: CASSFRAGLEPQHF. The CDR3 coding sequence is TGTGCCAGCAGTTTCCGAGCGGGTCTGGAGCCCCAGCATTTT.

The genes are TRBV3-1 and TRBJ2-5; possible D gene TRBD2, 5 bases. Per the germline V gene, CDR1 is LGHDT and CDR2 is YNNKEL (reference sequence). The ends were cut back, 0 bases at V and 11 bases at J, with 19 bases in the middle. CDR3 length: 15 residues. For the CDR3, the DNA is TGTGCCAGCAGCCAAGATAGCGCGTCGTACAATGAGCAGTACTTC. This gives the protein CASSQDSASYNEQYF.

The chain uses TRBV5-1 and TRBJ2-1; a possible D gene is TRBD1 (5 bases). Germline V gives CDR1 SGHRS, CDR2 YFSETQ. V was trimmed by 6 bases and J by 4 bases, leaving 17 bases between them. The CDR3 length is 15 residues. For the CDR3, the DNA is TGCGCCAGCACTTCTTACAGGTCTACTTACAATGAGCAGTTCTTC. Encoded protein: CASTSYRSTYNEQFF.

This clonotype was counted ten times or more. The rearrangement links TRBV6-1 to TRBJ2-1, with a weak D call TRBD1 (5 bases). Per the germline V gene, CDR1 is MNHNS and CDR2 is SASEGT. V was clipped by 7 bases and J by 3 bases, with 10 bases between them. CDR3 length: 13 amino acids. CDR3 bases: TGTGCCAGCAAAGGGGCGAACTACAATGAGCAGTTCTTC. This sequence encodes CASKGANYNEQFF.

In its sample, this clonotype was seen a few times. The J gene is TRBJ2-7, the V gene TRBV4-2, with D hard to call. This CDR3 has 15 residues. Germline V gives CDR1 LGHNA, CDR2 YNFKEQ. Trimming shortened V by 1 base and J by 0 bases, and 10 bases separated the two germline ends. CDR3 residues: CASSQGPSGSYEQYF. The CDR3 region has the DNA TGTGCCAGCAGCCAAGGGCCCTCAGGCTCCTACGAGCAGTACTTC.

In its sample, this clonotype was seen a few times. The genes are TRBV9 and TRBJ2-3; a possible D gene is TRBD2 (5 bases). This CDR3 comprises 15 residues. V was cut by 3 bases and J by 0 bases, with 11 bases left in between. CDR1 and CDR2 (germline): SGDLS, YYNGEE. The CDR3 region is CASSARAASTDTQYF. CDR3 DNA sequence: TGTGCCAGCAGCGCGAGGGCGGCTAGCACAGATACGCAGTATTTT.

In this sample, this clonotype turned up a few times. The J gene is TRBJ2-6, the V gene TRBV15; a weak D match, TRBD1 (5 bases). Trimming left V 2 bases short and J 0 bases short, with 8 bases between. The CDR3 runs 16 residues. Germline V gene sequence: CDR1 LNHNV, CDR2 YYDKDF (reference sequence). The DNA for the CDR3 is TGTGCCACCAGCAGACTGCAGGGCTCTGGGGCCAACGTCCTGACTTTC. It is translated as CATSRLQGSGANVLTF.

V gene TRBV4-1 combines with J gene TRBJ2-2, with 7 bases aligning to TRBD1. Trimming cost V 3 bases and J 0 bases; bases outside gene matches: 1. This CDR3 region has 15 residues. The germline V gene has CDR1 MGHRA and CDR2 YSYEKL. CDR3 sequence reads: CASSHGTANTGELFF. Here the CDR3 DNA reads TGCGCCAGCAGCCATGGGACAGCGAACACCGGGGAGCTGTTTTTT.

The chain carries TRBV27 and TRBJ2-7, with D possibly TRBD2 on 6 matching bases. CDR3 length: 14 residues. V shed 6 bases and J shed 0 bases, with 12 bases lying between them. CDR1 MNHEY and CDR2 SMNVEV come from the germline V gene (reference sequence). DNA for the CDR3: TGTGCCAGCAGACTAGCCGCCGCCTCCTACGAGCAGTACTTC. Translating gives CASRLAAASYEQYF.

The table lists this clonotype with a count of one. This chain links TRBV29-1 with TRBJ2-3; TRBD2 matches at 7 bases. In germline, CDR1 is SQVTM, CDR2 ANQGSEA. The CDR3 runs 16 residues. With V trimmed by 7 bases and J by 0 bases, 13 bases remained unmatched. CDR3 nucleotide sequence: TGCAGCGGCGGGGCTAGCGGATACGACAGCACAGATACGCAGTATTTT. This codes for CSGGASGYDSTDTQYF.

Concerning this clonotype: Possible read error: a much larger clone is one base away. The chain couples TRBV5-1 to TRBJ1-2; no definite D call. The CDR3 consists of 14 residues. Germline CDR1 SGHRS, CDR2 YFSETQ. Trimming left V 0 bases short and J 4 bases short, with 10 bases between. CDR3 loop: CASSLETLFYGYTF. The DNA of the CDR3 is TGCGCCAGCAGCTTGGAGACCCTTTTCTATGGCTACACCTTC.

This CDR3 reads CASSFQNGASDFYNEQFF. In DNA form, the CDR3 reads TGTGCCAGCAGCTTTCAAAACGGGGCTAGCGATTTCTACAATGAGCAGTTCTTC. The chain joins TRBV7-8 to TRBJ2-1; possibly TRBD2 for D (6 bases). V lost 3 bases, J lost 3 bases, and 21 bases lay in between. This CDR3 is 18 amino acids long. CDR1 is SGHVS, CDR2 FQNEAQ, per germline.

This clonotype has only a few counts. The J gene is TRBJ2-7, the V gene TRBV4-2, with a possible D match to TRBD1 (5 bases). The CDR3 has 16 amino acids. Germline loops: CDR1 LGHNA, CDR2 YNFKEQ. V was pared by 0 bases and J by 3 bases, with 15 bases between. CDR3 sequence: CASSQDAEGEYYEQYF. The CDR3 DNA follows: TGTGCCAGCAGCCAAGATGCGGAAGGGGAATACTACGAGCAGTACTTC.

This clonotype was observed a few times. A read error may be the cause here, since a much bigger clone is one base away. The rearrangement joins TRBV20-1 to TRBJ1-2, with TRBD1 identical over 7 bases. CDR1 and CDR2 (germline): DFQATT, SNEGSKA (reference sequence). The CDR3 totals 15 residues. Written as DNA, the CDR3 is TGCAGTGCAGCCGGGACAGCCAGAACTAAATATGGCTACACCTTC. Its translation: CSAAGTARTKYGYTF.